This is a list of T cell receptor beta chains from one sample in a study of T cell repertoires in cytomegalovirus infection. TCRdb itself ran the reads through MiXCR, one entry per CDR3 protein. The table has about 220,000 distinct CDR3 sequences, roughly two fifths seen once. No antigen is known for these receptors. Sequences were derived from CD8+ T cells from cultured PBMCs, sampled from culture after CMV antigen stimulation. These receptor sequences come from a human donor in good health (CMV status not recorded). Some clones in this sample may be carry-over from other donors' samples. The CDR3 runs from the conserved cysteine through the conserved F or W. The D gene is left open where the match is weak. Rows may omit the clone size; those that give it use once, few, many or a size class.

v_call	d_call	j_call	clone_size	cdr3_aa	cdr3_nt
TRBV5-1	TRBD2	TRBJ2-3	many	CASSPERGRTDTQYF	TGCGCCAGCAGCCCCGAGCGGGGACGCACAGATACGCAGTATTTT
TRBV6-6	TRBD2	TRBJ2-1	few	CASTHPRAGRDEQFF	TGTGCCAGCACCCATCCAAGGGCAGGGAGGGATGAGCAGTTCTTC
TRBV2	-	TRBJ2-4	-	CASSEGGEGAKNIQYF	TGTGCCAGCAGTGAAGGAGGAGAGGGGGCCAAAAACATTCAGTACTTC
TRBV6-6	TRBD2	TRBJ2-2	few	CASSLSLAGATGELFF	TGTGCCAGCAGCTTATCCCTAGCGGGCGCCACCGGGGAGCTGTTTTTT
TRBV7-2	-	TRBJ1-5	few	CASSLGLNQPQHF	TGTGCCAGCAGCTTAGGACTCAATCAGCCCCAGCATTTT
TRBV3-1	-	TRBJ2-7	-	CASSQGLAITYEQYF	TGTGCCAGCAGCCAAGGGCTAGCGATCACCTACGAGCAGTACTTC
TRBV27	-	TRBJ1-6	few	CASSLAENSPLHF	TGTGCCAGCAGTTTAGCGGAAAATTCACCCCTCCACTTT
TRBV10-3	-	TRBJ2-1	-	CAALPREGPYNEQFF	TGTGCCGCCCTCCCCCGGGAAGGTCCCTACAATGAGCAGTTCTTC
TRBV19	TRBD1	TRBJ1-5	-	CASSGPEQGIDQPQHF	TGTGCCAGTAGTGGGCCAGAACAGGGGATAGATCAGCCCCAGCATTTT
TRBV27	-	TRBJ1-1	few	CASSSLRVSEGTEAFF	TGTGCCAGCAGTTCCCTTAGGGTTTCGGAAGGCACTGAAGCTTTCTTT
TRBV7-8	-	TRBJ2-1	-	CASSFRRTQNEQFF	TGTGCCAGCAGCTTTAGGAGGACACAGAATGAGCAGTTCTTC
TRBV2	TRBD2	TRBJ2-5	few	CAREGAGREPETQYF	TGTGCCCGCGAAGGGGCCGGGCGGGAGCCAGAGACCCAGTACTTC
TRBV6-2/TRBV6-3	-	TRBJ2-5	-	CASSLGSTAETQYF	TGTGCCAGCAGCCTTGGGAGTACCGCAGAGACCCAGTACTTC
TRBV19	-	TRBJ1-1	-	CASSILAGAEAFF	TGTGCCAGTAGTATTCTAGCAGGGGCTGAAGCTTTCTTT
TRBV7-3	-	TRBJ2-3	-	CTSSPIASLSTDTQYF	TGTACCAGCAGCCCAATCGCTAGCCTTAGCACAGATACGCAGTATTTT
TRBV7-9	TRBD1	TRBJ1-2	many	CASSLAPGDRGPANYGYTF	TGTGCCAGCAGCTTAGCGCCCGGGGACAGGGGGCCAGCTAACTATGGCTACACCTTC
TRBV7-9	TRBD2	TRBJ2-1	few	CACLASGSHNEQFF	TGTGCTTGTTTGGCTAGCGGGAGCCACAATGAGCAGTTCTTC
TRBV19	-	TRBJ1-1	-	CASSIDRYTEAFF	TGTGCCAGTAGTATAGATCGCTACACTGAAGCTTTCTTT
TRBV7-9	TRBD2	TRBJ2-3	-	CASSLGRLAGEIDTQYF	TGTGCCAGCAGCTTAGGGCGACTAGCGGGAGAGATAGATACGCAGTATTTT
TRBV6-2/TRBV6-3	-	TRBJ2-3	-	CASSYEGRGTDTQYF	TGTGCCAGCAGTTACGAGGGGCGCGGCACAGATACGCAGTATTTT
TRBV12-3/TRBV12-4	-	TRBJ1-1	few	CASSRGGEAFF	TGTGCCAGCAGTCGAGGAGGTGAAGCTTTCTTT
TRBV29-1	-	TRBJ1-5	-	CSVDRRSSNQPQHF	TGCAGCGTTGACCGCAGGTCGAGCAATCAGCCCCAGCATTTT
TRBV7-2	-	TRBJ1-4	few	CASSLNGGSLNEKLFF	TGTGCCAGCAGCTTAAATGGAGGAAGCCTTAATGAAAAACTGTTTTTT
TRBV7-3	TRBD2	TRBJ2-1	-	CASSASSGGRDEQFF	TGTGCCAGCAGCGCCTCTAGCGGGGGAAGGGATGAGCAGTTCTTC
TRBV7-9	-	TRBJ1-4	-	CASSSTIGPKGEKLFF	TGTGCCAGCAGCTCGACCATCGGGCCCAAGGGTGAAAAACTGTTTTTT
TRBV7-4	TRBD2	TRBJ2-3	few	CASSFRLAGDTDTQYF	TGTGCCAGCAGCTTTAGACTAGCGGGGGACACAGATACGCAGTATTTT
TRBV11-3	TRBD1	TRBJ2-3	-	CASSLKPPDRGLDTQYF	TGTGCCAGCAGCTTAAAGCCCCCGGACAGGGGTTTGGATACGCAGTATTTT
TRBV7-3	TRBD1	TRBJ2-7	-	CASSLDRANEQYF	TGTGCCAGCAGTCTGGACAGGGCAAACGAGCAGTACTTC
TRBV7-2	-	TRBJ1-2	many	CASSLEEGYYGYTF	TGTGCCAGCAGCTTAGAGGAGGGCTACTATGGCTACACCTTC
TRBV7-6	TRBD1	TRBJ2-1	-	CTSSLALLSGQGVLNEQFF	TGTACCAGCAGCTTAGCGTTGTTATCGGGACAGGGAGTTTTGAATGAGCAGTTCTTC
TRBV7-9	-	TRBJ2-7	-	CASSNAGDEQYF	TGTGCCAGCAGTAACGCAGGGGACGAGCAGTACTTC
TRBV11-2	-	TRBJ2-3	few	CASSLDLQAASTDTQYF	TGTGCCAGCAGCTTAGATCTTCAAGCGGCTAGCACAGATACGCAGTATTTT
TRBV7-9	-	TRBJ2-5	-	CASSLARRKETQYF	TGTGCCAGCAGCTTAGCGCGGAGGAAAGAGACCCAGTACTTC
TRBV5-8	-	TRBJ1-1	-	CASSQYNLRGIRTEAFF	TGTGCCAGCAGCCAATACAATCTCAGGGGAATTCGGACTGAAGCTTTCTTT
TRBV7-7	TRBD2	TRBJ2-1	few	CASSLGAGGGNEQFF	TGTGCTAGCAGCTTAGGAGCGGGAGGGGGGAATGAGCAGTTCTTC
TRBV7-9	TRBD1	TRBJ2-1	few	CASSFYDRAGEQFF	TGTGCCAGCAGCTTTTACGACAGGGCGGGTGAGCAGTTCTTC
TRBV6-6	-	TRBJ1-1	-	CASIAYSNTEAFF	TGTGCCAGCATCGCCTATTCGAACACTGAAGCTTTCTTT
TRBV12-5	TRBD1	TRBJ1-2	-	CASGSPTPTGIPSHGYTF	TGTGCTAGTGGTTCCCCCACGCCGACAGGGATCCCCTCCCATGGCTACACCTTC
TRBV7-2	TRBD1	TRBJ1-2	many	CASSPDRVNRYTF	TGTGCCAGCAGCCCGGACAGGGTGAATCGCTACACCTTC
TRBV9	-	TRBJ2-2	-	CASSVTGSGELFF	TGTGCCAGCAGCGTAACGGGGTCCGGGGAGCTGTTTTTT
TRBV27	TRBD2	TRBJ2-1	few	CASSPGLAGSAVAPYNEQFF	TGTGCCAGCAGTCCGGGACTAGCGGGCTCTGCAGTAGCTCCTTACAATGAGCAGTTCTTC
TRBV6-5	-	TRBJ2-7	-	CASSPSVASRSEQYF	TGTGCCAGCAGTCCCTCGGTGGCTTCCCGAAGCGAGCAGTACTTC
TRBV7-7	TRBD2	TRBJ2-1	-	CASSLASGSTYNEQFF	TGTGCTAGCAGCTTAGCTAGCGGGAGTACCTACAATGAGCAGTTCTTC
TRBV7-9	-	TRBJ2-1	-	CASTMGVNNEQFF	TGTGCCAGCACTATGGGGGTAAACAATGAGCAGTTCTTC
TRBV7-6	TRBD1	TRBJ2-1	few	CASSLPGQGWNEQFF	TGTGCCAGCAGCTTACCGGGACAGGGGTGGAATGAGCAGTTCTTC
TRBV7-3	TRBD1	TRBJ2-7	many	CASSPNTGTGLIGEQYF	TGTGCCAGCAGCCCCAATACCGGGACAGGTTTGATAGGCGAGCAGTACTTC
TRBV7-3	-	TRBJ2-3	-	CASSSPLQGSPDTQYF	TGTGCCAGCAGCTCCCCCCTACAGGGTTCGCCAGATACGCAGTATTTT
TRBV20-1	-	TRBJ2-7	once	CSASDGGLYEQYF	TGCAGTGCTAGCGACGGGGGGCTGTACGAGCAGTACTTC
TRBV2	-	TRBJ2-7	few	CASSLLATAYEQYF	TGTGCCAGCAGTTTACTAGCCACGGCCTACGAGCAGTACTTC
TRBV7-9	TRBD1	TRBJ1-3	few	CASSLGGTGTGNTIYF	TGTGCCAGCAGCCTCGGGGGGACAGGGACTGGAAACACCATATATTTT
TRBV9	TRBD2	TRBJ2-1	-	CASSVDPLAGGLYNEQFF	TGTGCCAGCAGCGTAGATCCCCTAGCGGGAGGCCTATACAATGAGCAGTTCTTC
TRBV14	-	TRBJ1-1	few	CASSQVRTGLNTEAFF	TGTGCCAGCAGCCAAGTCCGCACAGGCCTGAACACTGAAGCTTTCTTT
TRBV5-6	-	TRBJ1-2	few	CASSSMTEANYGYTF	TGTGCCAGCAGCTCTATGACAGAGGCTAACTATGGCTACACCTTC
TRBV28	-	TRBJ1-1	many	CASSLPRGTEAFF	TGTGCCAGCAGTTTACCCCGGGGGACAGAAGCTTTCTTT
TRBV7-6	TRBD2	TRBJ2-1	-	CASSLELAKEQFF	TGTGCTAGCAGCTTGGAACTAGCGAAAGAGCAGTTCTTC
TRBV7-8	-	TRBJ2-7	few	CASSLARGVGYEQYF	TGTGCCAGCAGCTTAGCTCGGGGAGTAGGCTACGAGCAGTACTTC
TRBV7-8	TRBD1	TRBJ1-2	-	CASSSLDGDRRMGYTF	TGTGCCAGCAGCTCCCTCGATGGGGACAGAAGAATGGGCTACACCTTC
TRBV6-1	TRBD1	TRBJ1-5	many	CASRTTGSNQPQHF	TGTGCCAGCAGGACGACAGGGAGCAATCAGCCCCAGCATTTT
TRBV19	-	TRBJ2-3	-	CASSIKDRRVDTQYF	TGTGCCAGTAGTATTAAGGATCGCCGGGTAGATACGCAGTATTTT